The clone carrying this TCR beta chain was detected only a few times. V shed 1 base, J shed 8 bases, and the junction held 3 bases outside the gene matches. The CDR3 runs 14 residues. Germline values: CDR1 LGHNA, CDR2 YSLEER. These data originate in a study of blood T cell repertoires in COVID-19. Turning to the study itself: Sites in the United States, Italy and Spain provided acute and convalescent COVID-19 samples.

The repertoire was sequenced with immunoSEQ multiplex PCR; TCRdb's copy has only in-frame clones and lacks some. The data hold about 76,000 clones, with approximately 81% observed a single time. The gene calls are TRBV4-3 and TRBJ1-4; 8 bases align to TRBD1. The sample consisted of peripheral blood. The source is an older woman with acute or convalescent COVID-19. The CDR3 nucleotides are TGCGCCAGCAGCCAAGGGACAGGGAACGAAAAACTGTTTTTT. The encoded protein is CASSQGTGNEKLFF.